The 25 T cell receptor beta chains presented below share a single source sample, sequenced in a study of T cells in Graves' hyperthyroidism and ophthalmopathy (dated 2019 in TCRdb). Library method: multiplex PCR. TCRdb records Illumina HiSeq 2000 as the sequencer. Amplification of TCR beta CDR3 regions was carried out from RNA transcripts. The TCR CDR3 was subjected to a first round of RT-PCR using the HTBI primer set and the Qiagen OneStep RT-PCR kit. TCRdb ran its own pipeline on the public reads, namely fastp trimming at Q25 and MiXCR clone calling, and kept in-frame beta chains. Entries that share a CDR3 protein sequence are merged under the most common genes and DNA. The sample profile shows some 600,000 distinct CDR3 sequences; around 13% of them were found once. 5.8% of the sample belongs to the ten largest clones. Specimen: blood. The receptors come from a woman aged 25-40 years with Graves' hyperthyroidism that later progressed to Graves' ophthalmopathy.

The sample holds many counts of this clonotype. CDR3 in amino acids: CASSIPGKNEKLFF. For the CDR3, the DNA is TGTGCCAGCAGTATACCAGGGAAGAATGAAAAACTGTTTTTT. J is TRBJ1-4 and V is TRBV12-3 or TRBV12-4, with a weak D call TRBD1 (5 bases). Trimming removed 5 bases from V and 5 bases from J, with 12 bases in between. This CDR3 contains 14 residues.

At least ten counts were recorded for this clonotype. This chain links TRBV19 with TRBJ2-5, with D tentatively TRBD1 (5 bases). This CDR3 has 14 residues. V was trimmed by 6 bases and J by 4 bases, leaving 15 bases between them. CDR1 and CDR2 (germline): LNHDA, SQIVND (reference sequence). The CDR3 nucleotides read TGTGCCAGTAGATATTCAGAAAGGGGAGAGACCCAGTACTTC. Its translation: CASRYSERGETQYF.

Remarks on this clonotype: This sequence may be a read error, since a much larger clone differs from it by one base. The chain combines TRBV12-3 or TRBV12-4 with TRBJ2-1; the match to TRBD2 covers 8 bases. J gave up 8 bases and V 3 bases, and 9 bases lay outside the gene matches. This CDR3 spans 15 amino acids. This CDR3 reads CASSFIAGRGYEQFF. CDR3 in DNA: TGTGCCAGCAGTTTTATAGCGGGGAGGGGGTATGAGCAGTTCTTC.

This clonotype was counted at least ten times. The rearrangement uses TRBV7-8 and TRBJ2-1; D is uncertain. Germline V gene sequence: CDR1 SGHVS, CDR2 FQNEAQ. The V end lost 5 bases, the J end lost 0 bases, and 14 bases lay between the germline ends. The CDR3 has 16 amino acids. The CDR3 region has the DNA TGTGCCAGCAGCGTCCCTACTGAAAGCTCCTACAATGAGCAGTTCTTC. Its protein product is CASSVPTESSYNEQFF.

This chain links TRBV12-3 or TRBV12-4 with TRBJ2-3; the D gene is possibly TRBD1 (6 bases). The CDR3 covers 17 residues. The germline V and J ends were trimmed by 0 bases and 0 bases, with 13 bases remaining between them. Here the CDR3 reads CASSLARRTDSTDTQYF. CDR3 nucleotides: TGTGCCAGCAGTTTAGCGAGAAGGACAGATAGCACAGATACGCAGTATTTT.

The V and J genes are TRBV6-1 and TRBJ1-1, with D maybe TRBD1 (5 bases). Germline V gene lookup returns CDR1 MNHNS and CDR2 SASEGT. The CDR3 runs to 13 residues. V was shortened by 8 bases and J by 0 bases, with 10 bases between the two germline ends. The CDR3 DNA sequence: TGTGCCAGCGGGGGACGCATGAACACTGAAGCTTTCTTT. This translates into CASGGRMNTEAFF.

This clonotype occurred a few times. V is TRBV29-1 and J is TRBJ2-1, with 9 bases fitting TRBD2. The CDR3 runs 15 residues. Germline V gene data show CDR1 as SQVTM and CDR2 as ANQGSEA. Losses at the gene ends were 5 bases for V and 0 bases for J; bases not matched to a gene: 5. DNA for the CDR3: TGCAGCGTTCGGACTAGCGAAAGCTCCTACAATGAGCAGTTCTTC. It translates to CSVRTSESSYNEQFF.

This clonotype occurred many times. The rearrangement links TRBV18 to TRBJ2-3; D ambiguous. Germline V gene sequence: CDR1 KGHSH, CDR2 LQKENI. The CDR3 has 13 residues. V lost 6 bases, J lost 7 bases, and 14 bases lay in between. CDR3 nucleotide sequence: TGTGCCAGCTCGTTAAGACTGGGGAATACGCAGTATTTT. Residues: CASSLRLGNTQYF.

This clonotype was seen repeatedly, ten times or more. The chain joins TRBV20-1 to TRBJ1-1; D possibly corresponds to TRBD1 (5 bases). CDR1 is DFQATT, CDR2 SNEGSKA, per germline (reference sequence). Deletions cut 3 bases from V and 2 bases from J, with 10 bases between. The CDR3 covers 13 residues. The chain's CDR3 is CSARGHLNTEAFF. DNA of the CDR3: TGCAGTGCTAGGGGGCACCTAAACACTGAAGCTTTCTTT.

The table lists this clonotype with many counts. The CDR3 DNA reads as TGTGCCAGCAGCCAATTTAGCCGGGTCGGTGACTATGGCTACACCTTC. Protein sequence: CASSQFSRVGDYGYTF. The chain has TRBV3-1 and TRBJ1-2; D remains unclear. The V end lost 2 bases, the J end lost 3 bases, and 16 bases lay between the germline ends. The CDR3 loop spans 16 amino acids. Per the germline V gene, CDR1 is LGHDT and CDR2 is YNNKEL (reference sequence).

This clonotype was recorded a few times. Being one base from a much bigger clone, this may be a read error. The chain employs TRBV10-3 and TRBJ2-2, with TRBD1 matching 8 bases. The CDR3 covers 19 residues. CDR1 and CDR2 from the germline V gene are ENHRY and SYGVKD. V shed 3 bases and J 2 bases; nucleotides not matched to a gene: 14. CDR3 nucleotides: TGTGCCATCAGTGAAAACTCCAACCCCGGGACAGGCAACACCGGGGAGCTGTTTTTT. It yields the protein CAISENSNPGTGNTGELFF.

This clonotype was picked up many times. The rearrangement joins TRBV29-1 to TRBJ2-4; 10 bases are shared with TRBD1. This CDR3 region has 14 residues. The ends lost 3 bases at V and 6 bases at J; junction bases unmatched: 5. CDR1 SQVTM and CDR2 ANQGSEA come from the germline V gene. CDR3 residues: CSVEADRGLNIQYF. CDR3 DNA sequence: TGCAGCGTTGAGGCGGACAGGGGGTTAAACATTCAGTACTTC.

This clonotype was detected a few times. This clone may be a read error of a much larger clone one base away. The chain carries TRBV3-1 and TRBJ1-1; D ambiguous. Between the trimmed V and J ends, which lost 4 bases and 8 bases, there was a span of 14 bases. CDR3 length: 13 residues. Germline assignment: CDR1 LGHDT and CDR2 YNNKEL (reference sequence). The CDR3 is CASSPRYSGEAFF. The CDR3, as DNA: TGTGCCAGCAGCCCCCGGTATAGTGGGGAAGCTTTCTTT.

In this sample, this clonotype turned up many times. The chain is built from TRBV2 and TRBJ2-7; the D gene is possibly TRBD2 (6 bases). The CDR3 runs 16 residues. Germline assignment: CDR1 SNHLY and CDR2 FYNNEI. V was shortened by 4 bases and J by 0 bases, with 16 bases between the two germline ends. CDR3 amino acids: CASSGEGASDSYEQYF. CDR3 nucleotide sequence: TGTGCCAGCAGTGGAGAGGGTGCTAGCGACTCCTACGAGCAGTACTTC.

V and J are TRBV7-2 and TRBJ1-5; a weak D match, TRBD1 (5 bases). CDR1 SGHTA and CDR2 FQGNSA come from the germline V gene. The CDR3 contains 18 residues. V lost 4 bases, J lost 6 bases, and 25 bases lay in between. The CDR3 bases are TGTGCCAGCAGCTCCCGGGGCCAGGGACTCGGGGCCAGTCAGCCCCAGCATTTT. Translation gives CASSSRGQGLGASQPQHF.

This chain's CDR3 is CSAPDSANYEQYF. For the CDR3, the DNA is TGCAGTGCTCCAGACAGCGCCAACTACGAGCAGTACTTC. The V gene is TRBV20-1, the J gene TRBJ2-7; maybe TRBD1 (5 bases). This CDR3 spans 13 amino acids. Trimming shortened V by 5 bases and J by 3 bases, and 14 bases separated the two germline ends. Germline V gene data show CDR1 as DFQATT and CDR2 as SNEGSKA (reference sequence).

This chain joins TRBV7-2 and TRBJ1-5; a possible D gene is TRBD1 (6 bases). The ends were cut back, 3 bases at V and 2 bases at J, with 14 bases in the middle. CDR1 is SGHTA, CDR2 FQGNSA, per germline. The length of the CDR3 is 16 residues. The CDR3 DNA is TGTGCCAGCAGCTTGCAACAGGGCGGGGGCAATCAGCCCCAGCATTTT. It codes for CASSLQQGGGNQPQHF.

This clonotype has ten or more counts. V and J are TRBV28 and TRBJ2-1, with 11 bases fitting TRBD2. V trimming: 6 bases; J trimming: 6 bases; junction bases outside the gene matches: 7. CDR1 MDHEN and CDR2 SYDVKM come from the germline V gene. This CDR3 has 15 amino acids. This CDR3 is CASRTSGNTLNEQFF. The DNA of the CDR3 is TGTGCCAGCAGGACTAGCGGGAATACCCTCAATGAGCAGTTCTTC.

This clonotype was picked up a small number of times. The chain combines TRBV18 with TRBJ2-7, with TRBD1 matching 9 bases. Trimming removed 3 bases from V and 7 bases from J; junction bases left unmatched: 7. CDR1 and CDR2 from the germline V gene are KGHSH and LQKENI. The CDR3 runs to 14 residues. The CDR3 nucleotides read TGTGCCAGCTCACCGAGGGACAGGGATGGGGAGCAGTACTTC. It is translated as CASSPRDRDGEQYF. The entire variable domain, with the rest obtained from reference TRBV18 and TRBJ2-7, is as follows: NAGVMQNPRHLVRRRGQEARLRCSPMKGHSHVYWYRQLPEEGLKFMVYLQKENIIDESGMPKERFSAEFPKEGPSILRIQQVVRGDSAAYFCASSPRDRDGEQYFGPGTRLTVT.

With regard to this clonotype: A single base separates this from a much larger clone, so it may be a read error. The CDR3 bases are TGCGCCAGCAGTGGGGATCTTGATACGCAGTATTTT. Protein sequence: CASSGDLDTQYF. This chain connects TRBV10-1 to TRBJ2-3; D unclear. V gave up 4 bases and J gave up 6 bases, with 8 bases separating them. The CDR3 has 12 residues. Germline CDR1 WNHNN, CDR2 SYGVQD (reference sequence).

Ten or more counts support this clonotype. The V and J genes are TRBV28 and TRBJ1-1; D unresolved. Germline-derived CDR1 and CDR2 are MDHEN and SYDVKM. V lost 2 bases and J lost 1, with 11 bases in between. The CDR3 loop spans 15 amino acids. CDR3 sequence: CASSLPDGGNTEAFF. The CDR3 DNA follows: TGTGCCAGCAGTTTACCAGACGGTGGGAACACTGAAGCTTTCTTT.

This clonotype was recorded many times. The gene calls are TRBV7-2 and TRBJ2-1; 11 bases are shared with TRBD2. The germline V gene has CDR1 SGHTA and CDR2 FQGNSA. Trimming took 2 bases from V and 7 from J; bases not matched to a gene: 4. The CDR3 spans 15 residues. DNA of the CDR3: TGTGCCAGCAGCTTAAGGGGACTAGCGGAGAATGAGCAGTTCTTC. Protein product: CASSLRGLAENEQFF.

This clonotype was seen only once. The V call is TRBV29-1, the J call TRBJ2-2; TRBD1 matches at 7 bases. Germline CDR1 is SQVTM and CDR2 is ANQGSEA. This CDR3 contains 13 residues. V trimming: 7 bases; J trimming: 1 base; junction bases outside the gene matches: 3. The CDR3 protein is CSGRQGNTGELFF. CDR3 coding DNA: TGCAGCGGAAGACAGGGGAACACCGGGGAGCTGTTTTTT.

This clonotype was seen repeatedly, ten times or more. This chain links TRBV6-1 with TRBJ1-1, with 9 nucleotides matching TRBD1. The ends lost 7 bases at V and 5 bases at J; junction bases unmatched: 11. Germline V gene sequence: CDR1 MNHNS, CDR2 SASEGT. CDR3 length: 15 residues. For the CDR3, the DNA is TGTGCCAGCAAGGCCCTGGGACAGGGAGAGACTGAAGCTTTCTTT. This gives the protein CASKALGQGETEAFF.

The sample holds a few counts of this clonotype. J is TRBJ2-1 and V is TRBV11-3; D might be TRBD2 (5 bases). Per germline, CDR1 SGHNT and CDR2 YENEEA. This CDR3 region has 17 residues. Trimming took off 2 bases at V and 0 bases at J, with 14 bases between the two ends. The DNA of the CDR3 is TGTGCCAGCAGCTTAATTGAGCGGACGAGCTCCTACAATGAGCAGTTCTTC. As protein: CASSLIERTSSYNEQFF.